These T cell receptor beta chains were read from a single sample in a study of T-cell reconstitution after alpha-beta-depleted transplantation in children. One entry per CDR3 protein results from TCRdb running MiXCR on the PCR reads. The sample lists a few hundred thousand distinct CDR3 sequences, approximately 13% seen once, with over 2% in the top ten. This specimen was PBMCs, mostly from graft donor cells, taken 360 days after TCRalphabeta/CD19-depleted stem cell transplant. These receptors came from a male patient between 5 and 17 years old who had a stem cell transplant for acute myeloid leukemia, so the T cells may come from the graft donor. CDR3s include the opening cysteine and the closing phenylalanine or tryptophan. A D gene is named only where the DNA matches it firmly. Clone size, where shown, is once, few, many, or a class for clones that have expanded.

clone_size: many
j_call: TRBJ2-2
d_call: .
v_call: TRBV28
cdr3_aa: CASRGAQSTGELFF
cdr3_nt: TGTGCCAGCAGGGGGGCCCAGAGCACCGGGGAGCTGTTTTTT

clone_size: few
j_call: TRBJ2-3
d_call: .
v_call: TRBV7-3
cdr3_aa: CASSLNLARGTDTQYF
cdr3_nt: TGTGCCAGCAGCTTAAATTTGGCTAGGGGGACAGATACGCAGTATTTT

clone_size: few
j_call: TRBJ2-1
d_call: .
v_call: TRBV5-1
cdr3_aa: CASSSEPGGLSYNEQFF
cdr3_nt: TGCGCCAGCAGCTCGGAGCCCGGAGGACTTTCCTACAATGAGCAGTTCTTC

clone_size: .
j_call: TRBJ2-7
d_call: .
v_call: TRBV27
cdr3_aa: CASRRVSLAGEQYF
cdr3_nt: TGTGCCAGCAGAAGGGTCAGCCTGGCGGGGGAGCAGTACTTC

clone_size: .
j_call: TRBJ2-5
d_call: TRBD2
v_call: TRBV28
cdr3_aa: CASSNPKAGLAEQETQYF
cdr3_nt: TGTGCCAGCAGCAATCCCAAGGCCGGACTAGCGGAGCAAGAGACCCAGTACTTC

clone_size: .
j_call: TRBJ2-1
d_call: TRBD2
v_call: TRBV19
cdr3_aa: CASRTGTRYNEQFF
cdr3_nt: TGTGCCAGTAGAACCGGGACTAGGTACAATGAGCAGTTCTTC

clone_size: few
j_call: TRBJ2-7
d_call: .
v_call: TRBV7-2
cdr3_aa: CASSLRAVSAYEQYF
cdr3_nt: TGTGCCAGCAGCTTAAGGGCGGTTTCGGCCTACGAGCAGTACTTC

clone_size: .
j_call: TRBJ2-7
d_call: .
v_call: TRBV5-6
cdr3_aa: CASSFGVPYEQYF
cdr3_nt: TGTGCCAGCAGCTTCGGGGTACCCTACGAGCAGTACTTC

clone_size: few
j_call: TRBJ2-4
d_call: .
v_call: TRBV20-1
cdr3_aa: CSARDGGPSIQYF
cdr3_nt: TGCAGTGCTAGAGATGGGGGACCTAGCATTCAGTACTTC

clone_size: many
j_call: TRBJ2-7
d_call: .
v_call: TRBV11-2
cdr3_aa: CASSYHPQPGPYEQYF
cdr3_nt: TGTGCCAGCAGCTACCATCCCCAGCCGGGGCCCTACGAGCAGTACTTC

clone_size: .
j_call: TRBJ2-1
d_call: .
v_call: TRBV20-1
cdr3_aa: CSASRRVIYNEQFF
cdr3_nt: TGCAGTGCTAGCAGAAGGGTTATCTACAATGAGCAGTTCTTC

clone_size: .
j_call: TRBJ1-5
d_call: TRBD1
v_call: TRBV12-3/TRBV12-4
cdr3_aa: CASSQGQGGGQPQHF
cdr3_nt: TGTGCCAGCAGCCAAGGACAGGGCGGGGGTCAGCCCCAGCATTTT

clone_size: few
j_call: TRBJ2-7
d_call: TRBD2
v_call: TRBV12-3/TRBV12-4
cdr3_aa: CASSPLAGGSNEQYF
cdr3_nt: TGTGCCAGCAGTCCTCTAGCGGGAGGTAGTAACGAGCAGTACTTC

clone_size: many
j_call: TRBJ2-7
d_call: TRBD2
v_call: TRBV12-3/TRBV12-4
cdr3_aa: CASSTWEGFFYEQYF
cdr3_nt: TGTGCCAGCAGTACCTGGGAGGGCTTTTTCTACGAGCAGTACTTC

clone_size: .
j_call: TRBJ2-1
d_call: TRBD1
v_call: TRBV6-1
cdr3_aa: CASLGQENYNEQFF
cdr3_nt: TGTGCCAGCCTCGGACAGGAGAACTACAATGAGCAGTTCTTC

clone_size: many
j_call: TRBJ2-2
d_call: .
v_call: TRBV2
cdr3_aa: CASSELVGITGELFF
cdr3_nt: TGTGCCAGCAGTGAACTGGTGGGGATCACCGGGGAGCTGTTTTTT

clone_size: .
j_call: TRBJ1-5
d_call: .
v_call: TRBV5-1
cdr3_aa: CASSLGGSDVGNQPQHF
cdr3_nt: TGCGCCAGCAGCTTGGGGGGATCGGACGTCGGAAATCAGCCCCAGCATTTT

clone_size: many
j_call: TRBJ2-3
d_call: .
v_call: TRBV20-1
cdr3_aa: CSARQNTDTQYF
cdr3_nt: TGCAGTGCTAGACAGAACACAGATACGCAGTATTTT

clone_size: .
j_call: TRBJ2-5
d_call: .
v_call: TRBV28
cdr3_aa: CAIHEGPGAQYF
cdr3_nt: TGTGCCATCCACGAGGGGCCGGGGGCCCAGTACTTC

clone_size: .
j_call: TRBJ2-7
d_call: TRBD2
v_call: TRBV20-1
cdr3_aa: CSASRATSGRTLITYEQYF
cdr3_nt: TGCAGTGCTAGTAGGGCGACTAGCGGGAGAACTTTGATAACCTACGAGCAGTACTTC

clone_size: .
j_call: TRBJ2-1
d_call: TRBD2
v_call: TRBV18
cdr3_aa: CASSPLRETSGNNEQFF
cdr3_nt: TGTGCCAGCTCACCACTTCGCGAGACTAGCGGAAACAATGAGCAGTTCTTC

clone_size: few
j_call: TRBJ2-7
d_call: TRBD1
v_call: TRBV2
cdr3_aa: CASRKPPGQGTYEQYF
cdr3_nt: TGTGCCAGCAGGAAACCCCCGGGACAGGGCACCTACGAGCAGTACTTC

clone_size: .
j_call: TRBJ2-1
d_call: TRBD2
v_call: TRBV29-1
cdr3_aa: CSVREAGQGEQFF
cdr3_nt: TGCAGCGTGCGGGAGGCGGGGCAGGGTGAGCAGTTCTTC

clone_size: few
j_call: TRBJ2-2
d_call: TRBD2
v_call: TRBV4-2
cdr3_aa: CASSQEGTRGNTGELFF
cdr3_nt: TGTGCCAGCAGCCAAGAAGGGACTAGAGGCAACACCGGGGAGCTGTTTTTT

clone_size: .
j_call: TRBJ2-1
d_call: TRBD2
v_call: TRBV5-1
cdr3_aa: CASSLRAREVYNEQFF
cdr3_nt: TGCGCCAGCAGCTTGAGGGCGCGGGAGGTCTACAATGAGCAGTTCTTC

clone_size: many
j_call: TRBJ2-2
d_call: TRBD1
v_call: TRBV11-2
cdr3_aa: CASSPWDRSASFTGELFF
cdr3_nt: TGTGCCAGCAGCCCATGGGACAGGAGCGCCTCTTTCACCGGGGAGCTGTTTTTT

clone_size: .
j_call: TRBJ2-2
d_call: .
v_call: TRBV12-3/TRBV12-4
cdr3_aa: CASSPQTIGNGELFF
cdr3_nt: TGTGCCAGCAGCCCCCAAACAATAGGGAACGGGGAGCTGTTTTTT

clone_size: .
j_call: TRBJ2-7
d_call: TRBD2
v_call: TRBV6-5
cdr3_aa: CASSYSLAGGEQYF
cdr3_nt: TGTGCCAGCAGTTACTCTCTAGCGGGAGGGGAGCAGTACTTC

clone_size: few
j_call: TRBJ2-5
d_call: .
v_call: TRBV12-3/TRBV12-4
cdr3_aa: CASSPPRERGETQYF
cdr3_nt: TGTGCCAGCAGCCCCCCCCGGGAGAGGGGAGAGACCCAGTACTTC

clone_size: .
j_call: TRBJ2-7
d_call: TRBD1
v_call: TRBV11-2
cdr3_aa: CASSHETGRYEQYF
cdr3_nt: TGTGCCAGCAGCCACGAGACAGGGCGGTACGAGCAGTACTTC

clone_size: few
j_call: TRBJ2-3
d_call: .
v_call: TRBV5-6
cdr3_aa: CASSSRGWRTGNYTDTQYF
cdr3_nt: TGTGCCAGCAGCTCGCGCGGGTGGAGAACTGGGAATTACACAGATACGCAGTATTTT

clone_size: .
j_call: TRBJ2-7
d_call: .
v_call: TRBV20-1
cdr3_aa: CSAPTRYEQYF
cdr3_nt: TGCAGTGCCCCAACCCGGTACGAGCAGTACTTC

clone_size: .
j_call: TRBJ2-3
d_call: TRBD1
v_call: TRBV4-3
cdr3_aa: CASSQVTGAVTDTQYF
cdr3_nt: TGCGCCAGCAGCCAAGTCACAGGGGCGGTCACAGATACGCAGTATTTT

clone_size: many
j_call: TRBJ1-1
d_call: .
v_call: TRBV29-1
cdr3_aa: CSVVGYTEAFF
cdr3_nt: TGCAGCGTTGTGGGTTACACTGAAGCTTTCTTT

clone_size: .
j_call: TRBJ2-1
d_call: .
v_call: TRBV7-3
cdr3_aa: CASSSLGSTIYNEQFF
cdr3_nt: TGTGCCAGCAGCTCCCTAGGGTCCACTATATACAATGAGCAGTTCTTC

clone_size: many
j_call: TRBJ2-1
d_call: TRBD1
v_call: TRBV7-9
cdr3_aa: CASSPEGAYGEQFF
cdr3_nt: TGTGCCAGCAGCCCAGAGGGGGCATATGGTGAGCAGTTCTTC

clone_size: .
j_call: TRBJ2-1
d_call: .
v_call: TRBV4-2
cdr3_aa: CASSRGRERIGDNEQFF
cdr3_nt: TGTGCCAGCAGCCGGGGCCGGGAGCGAATCGGGGACAATGAGCAGTTCTTC

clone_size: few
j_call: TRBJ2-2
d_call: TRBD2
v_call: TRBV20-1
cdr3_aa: CSARDPRLATNTGELFF
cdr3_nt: TGCAGTGCTAGAGATCCCCGACTAGCGACGAACACCGGGGAGCTGTTTTTT

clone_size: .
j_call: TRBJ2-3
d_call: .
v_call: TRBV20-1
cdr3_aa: CSAREGKGTYTDTQYF
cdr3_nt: TGCAGTGCTAGAGAGGGAAAAGGGACCTACACAGATACGCAGTATTTT

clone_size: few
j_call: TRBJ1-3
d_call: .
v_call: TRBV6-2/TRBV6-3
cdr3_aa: CASSYAQNSGNTIYF
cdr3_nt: TGTGCCAGCAGTTACGCGCAGAACTCTGGAAACACCATATATTTT

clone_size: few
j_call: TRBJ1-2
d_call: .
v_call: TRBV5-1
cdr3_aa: CASSFGLMVGAQDGYTF
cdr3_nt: TGCGCCAGCAGCTTTGGACTAATGGTGGGGGCGCAGGATGGCTACACCTTC

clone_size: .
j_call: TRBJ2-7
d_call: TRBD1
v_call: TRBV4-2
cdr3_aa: CASSQYQGANEQYF
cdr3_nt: TGTGCCAGCAGCCAATATCAGGGGGCCAACGAGCAGTACTTC

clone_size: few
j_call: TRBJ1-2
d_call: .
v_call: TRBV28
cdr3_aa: CASSPRTVYGYTF
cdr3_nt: TGTGCCAGCAGCCCCCGGACAGTCTATGGCTACACCTTC